This T cell receptor beta chain was profiled in a study of blood T cell repertoires in COVID-19. In the authors' methods: The assay estimated nucleated cells by amplifying reference gene primers. Sequencing was performed with immunoSEQ multiplex PCR; in TCRdb, only in-frame clones are kept and a portion is missing. Clonal size and the V and J genes are those of that table, whereas D and trimming came from the DNA. The sample has 70,000 to 95,000 clones, approximately 91% seen once. The CDR3 has 14 amino acids. Germline CDR1 is GTSNPN and CDR2 is SVGIG (reference sequence). Trimming removed 1 base from V and 5 bases from J, with 12 bases in between.

The rearrangement uses TRBV30 and TRBJ1-5; tentatively, D is TRBD1 (6 bases). The source material was peripheral blood. The source of this sequence is a man aged 50-59 years with COVID-19, enrolled during active disease. The CDR3 DNA is TGTGCCTGGAGTGAAGGACAGAATTATCAGCCCCAGCATTTT. It translates to CAWSEGQNYQPQHF.